A selection of T cell receptor beta chains follows, all from one sample in a study of blood T cell repertoires in COVID-19. Using immunoSEQ multiplex PCR, the repertoire was profiled, and TCRdb retains in-frame clones only, with some absent. The sample lists about 160,000 clones, more than 60% seen once, with 2.8% in the top ten. Sequenced input: peripheral blood. The receptors stem from a man aged 65 to 85 with acute or convalescent COVID-19. CDR3s include the opening cysteine and the closing phenylalanine or tryptophan. The D gene is left open where the match is weak. Clone size is not always given. Where it is, it says once, few, many or a class for expanded clones.

j_call d_call clone_size v_call cdr3_aa cdr3_nt
TRBJ2-3 TRBD2 . TRBV6-2/TRBV6-3 CASSYSTWTSGRTDTQYF TGTGCCAGCAGTTACTCGACCTGGACTAGCGGCCGCACAGATACGCAGTATTTT
TRBJ2-7 TRBD2 . TRBV4-3 CASSQVDATSLHEQYF TGCGCCAGCAGCCAAGTGGATGCGACTAGCCTCCACGAGCAGTACTTC
TRBJ2-2 . . TRBV7-2 CASSPSLEQSHTGELFF TGTGCCAGCAGCCCCTCCTTGGAACAGTCTCACACCGGGGAGCTGTTTTTT
TRBJ2-6 . . TRBV6-6 CASSMGDSGANVLTF TGTGCCAGCAGTATGGGAGACTCTGGGGCCAACGTCCTGACTTTC
TRBJ2-2 . . TRBV28 CASSLSWPGELFF TGTGCCAGCAGTTTATCCTGGCCCGGGGAGCTGTTTTTT
TRBJ2-2 TRBD1 . TRBV7-2 CASSLAARAQGAGELFF TGTGCCAGCAGCTTAGCGGCTAGGGCGCAGGGGGCCGGGGAGCTGTTTTTT
TRBJ2-2 TRBD1 few TRBV27 CASKGQGYTGELFF TGTGCCAGCAAGGGACAGGGCTATACCGGGGAGCTGTTTTTT
TRBJ2-3 . . TRBV29-1 CSVSIVSTDTQYF TGCAGCGTGAGCATTGTTAGCACAGATACGCAGTATTTT
TRBJ1-1 . . TRBV11-3 CASSLEGSKNTEAFF TGTGCCAGCAGCTTAGAGGGCAGCAAGAACACTGAAGCTTTCTTT
TRBJ1-4 TRBD1 . TRBV5-1 CASSSDRADEKLFF TGCGCCAGCAGCTCGGACAGGGCGGACGAAAAACTGTTTTTT
TRBJ2-3 TRBD2 once TRBV10-2 CATRSGGIDTQYF TGCGCCACAAGGAGCGGGGGGATAGATACGCAGTATTTT
TRBJ1-2 . . TRBV5-4 CASSEDYTNYGYTF TGTGCCAGCAGCGAGGACTACACTAACTATGGCTACACCTTC
TRBJ2-7 . few TRBV25-1 CASSDRRTDDYEQYF TGTGCCAGCAGTGACCGACGGACAGATGACTACGAGCAGTACTTC
TRBJ1-5 TRBD1 . TRBV10-3 CAISDRGDQPQHF TGTGCCATCTCGGACAGGGGGGACCAGCCCCAGCATTTT
TRBJ1-5 TRBD1 . TRBV2 CASSELGQGALLGQPQHF TGTGCCAGCAGTGAATTGGGGCAGGGGGCGCTTCTAGGTCAGCCCCAGCATTTT
TRBJ2-2 . . TRBV12-5 CASGPDAGVSGELFF TGTGCTAGTGGCCCCGACGCAGGGGTCTCCGGGGAGCTGTTTTTT
TRBJ1-2 . . TRBV6-1 CASSEGTASNYGYTF TGTGCCAGCAGTGAAGGGACAGCTTCTAACTATGGCTACACCTTC
TRBJ1-2 . . TRBV25-1 CASNSNYGYTF TGTGCCAGCAACTCTAACTATGGCTACACCTTC
TRBJ2-3 . . TRBV11-2 CASSLDLGSGNTDTQYF TGTGCCAGCAGCTTAGATCTAGGCAGCGGAAACACAGATACGCAGTATTTT
TRBJ2-7 . many TRBV7-9 CASSRDQLSEQYF TGTGCCAGCAGCCGGGATCAGTTAAGCGAGCAGTACTTC
TRBJ1-2 . . TRBV6-5 CASSQRGGADYGYTF TGTGCCAGCAGTCAAAGGGGGGGGGCAGACTATGGCTACACCTTC
TRBJ2-1 TRBD1 . TRBV18 CASSPLETQGAKFF TGTGCCAGCTCACCACTGGAAACGCAGGGGGCAAAGTTCTTC
TRBJ2-7 TRBD2 . TRBV6-5 CATSGGPYEQYF TGTGCCACCAGCGGGGGACCCTACGAGCAGTACTTC
TRBJ1-2 . . TRBV10-2 CASSDTGFYGYTF TGCGCCAGCAGCGACACAGGGTTTTATGGCTACACCTTC
TRBJ2-7 . . TRBV11-1 CASSFDRQAYEQYF TGTGCCAGCAGCTTTGACCGACAGGCTTACGAGCAGTACTTC
TRBJ2-1 TRBD2 few TRBV4-2 CASSQDQVAGGYNEQFF TGTGCCAGCAGCCAAGATCAGGTAGCGGGAGGATACAATGAGCAGTTCTTC
TRBJ1-5 . . TRBV12-3/TRBV12-4 CASTANSNQPQHF TGTGCCAGCACAGCGAATAGCAATCAGCCCCAGCATTTT
TRBJ1-3 TRBD1 . TRBV6-5 CASSGTALSGNTIYF TGTGCCAGCAGCGGGACAGCACTCTCTGGAAACACCATATATTTT
TRBJ1-5 . few TRBV23-1 CASSCGLLHF TGCGCCAGCAGCTGCGGTCTGCTGCATTTT
TRBJ2-2 . . TRBV7-9 CASSASRGWGTGELFF TGTGCCAGCAGCGCGTCCAGGGGATGGGGCACCGGGGAGCTGTTTTTT
TRBJ1-6 . once TRBV5-1 CASSLGQTNSPLHF TGCGCCAGCAGCTTGGGACAGACAAATTCACCCCTCCACTTT
TRBJ1-2 . few TRBV27 CASSFGGNYGYTF TGTGCCAGCAGTTTCGGGGGGAACTATGGCTACACCTTC
TRBJ2-1 . once TRBV5-6 CASSPGYNEQFF TGTGCCAGCAGCCCAGGATACAATGAGCAGTTCTTC
TRBJ1-3 . . TRBV4-2 CASSQATGQGYGNTIYF TGTGCCAGCAGCCAAGCAACAGGGCAGGGGTATGGAAACACCATATATTTT
TRBJ2-7 TRBD1 . TRBV28 CASSLQGAYYEQYF TGTGCCAGCAGTTTGCAGGGGGCCTACTACGAGCAGTACTTC
TRBJ2-1 . . TRBV6-5 CATSWGADEQFF TGTGCCACCAGCTGGGGAGCGGATGAGCAGTTCTTC
TRBJ1-2 TRBD1 . TRBV18 CASSTQARDRSGYTF TGTGCCAGCTCAACACAAGCTCGGGACAGGTCTGGCTACACCTTC